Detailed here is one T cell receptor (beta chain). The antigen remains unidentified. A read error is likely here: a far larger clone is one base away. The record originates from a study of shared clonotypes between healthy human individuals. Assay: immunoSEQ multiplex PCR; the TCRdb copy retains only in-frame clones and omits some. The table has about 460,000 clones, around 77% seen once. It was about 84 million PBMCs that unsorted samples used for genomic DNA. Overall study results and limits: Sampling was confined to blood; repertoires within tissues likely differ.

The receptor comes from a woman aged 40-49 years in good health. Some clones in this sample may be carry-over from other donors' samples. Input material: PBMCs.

CDR3 in amino acids: CASSQDGGTGANVPTF. The CDR3 DNA reads TGCGCCAGCAGCCAAGATGGGGGGACAGGGGCCAACGTCCCGACTTTC. J is TRBJ2-6 and V is TRBV4-3; 10 bases align to TRBD1. The CDR3 covers 16 residues. Germline V lookup: CDR1 LGHNA, CDR2 YSLEER.